This T cell receptor (beta chain) is drawn from a study of blood T cell repertoires in COVID-19. Germline CDR1 and CDR2: SGHTA and FQGNSA. The length of the CDR3 is 15 residues. With V trimmed by 0 bases and J by 4 bases, 4 bases remained unmatched. Original analysis: Amplification of reference gene primers was used by the study to estimate nucleated cell counts. The data were produced by immunoSEQ multiplex PCR, yet TCRdb's version contains in-frame clones alone and is incomplete. V and J calls plus clone size are reproduced from that table; the DNA served to infer D and trimming. The sample has roughly 260,000 clones, around 87% seen once; the top ten hold 2% to 3%.

This clonotype was sampled from a woman aged 45-59 years with acute or convalescent COVID-19. Sequenced sample: peripheral blood. V is TRBV7-2 and J is TRBJ2-7; 9 positions match TRBD1. In nucleotides, the CDR3 is TGTGCCAGCAGCTTAGCGGGACAGGGAACGTACGAGCAGTACTTC. It codes for CASSLAGQGTYEQYF.